Shown below are 29 T cell receptor beta chains from a single sample sequenced in a study of long-term antiretroviral therapy in people with HIV. The authors ran the immunoSEQ assay, v3.0, at survey level. Some clones are missing from TCRdb's copy, which holds only in-frame ones; the method was immunoSEQ multiplex PCR. The data contain some 2,000 clones, approximately 86% of them seen just once; the ten biggest clones take up 3.5%. Sequenced material: unsorted PBMCs, taken 0.7 years after starting antiretroviral therapy. Source of these receptors: a woman aged 45-65 years with HIV.

CDR3 region: CSASLTEAFF. The CDR3 region has the DNA TGCAGTGCTAGTCTGACTGAAGCTTTCTTT. The rearrangement joins TRBV20-1 to TRBJ1-1; no reliable D call. V lost 3 bases and J 5 bases, leaving 4 bases between the germline ends. The CDR3 is 10 residues long. The germline V gene encodes CDR1 DFQATT and CDR2 SNEGSKA (reference sequence).

J is TRBJ1-6 and V is TRBV27; 7 bases are shared with TRBD1. From germline, CDR1 is MNHEY and CDR2 SMNVEV (reference sequence). There are 16 residues in the CDR3. The J segment lost 8 bases and the V segment lost 3 bases, leaving 10 bases of the junction unmatched. CDR3 DNA: TGTGCCAGCAGTTTGGCAAAGGGGGCAGGATATTCACCCCTCCACTTT. Amino acid sequence: CASSLAKGAGYSPLHF.

The J gene is TRBJ2-3, the V gene TRBV7-2, with a weak D call TRBD2 (5 bases). This CDR3 comprises 14 residues. V was pared by 4 bases and J by 1 base, with 9 bases between. Germline V gene data show CDR1 as SGHTA and CDR2 as FQGNSA. The CDR3 protein is CASSSDLRTDTQYF. CDR3 bases: TGTGCCAGCAGCTCGGACTTACGCACAGATACGCAGTATTTT.

The chain employs TRBV6-5 and TRBJ2-5; the D gene is possibly TRBD2 (6 bases). V was pared by 7 bases and J by 2 bases, with 17 bases between. This CDR3 comprises 15 residues. In germline, CDR1 is MNHEY, CDR2 SVGAGI. CDR3 in DNA: TGTGCCAGCACGGCTGCGGGATACAGACAAGAGACCCAGTACTTC. It yields the protein CASTAAGYRQETQYF.

J is TRBJ1-2 and V is TRBV7-2, with D possibly TRBD1 on 5 matching bases. Trimming took 4 bases from V and 2 from J, leaving 8 bases between them. CDR1 and CDR2 (germline): SGHTA, FQGNSA. The CDR3 contains 13 residues. The CDR3 DNA follows: TGTGCCAGCAGCTCGGAGGGGAACTATGGCTACACCTTC. This sequence encodes CASSSEGNYGYTF.

This chain links TRBV9 with TRBJ1-6, with D perhaps matching TRBD1 (5 bases). This CDR3 region has 15 residues. V lost 3 bases and J lost 11, with 18 bases in between. CDR1 is SGDLS and CDR2 is YYNGEE in the germline V gene. The CDR3 loop reads CASSATRGAGAPLHF. The CDR3 DNA follows: TGTGCCAGCAGCGCTACTCGAGGGGCTGGGGCACCCCTCCACTTT. The full variable domain, in which reference TRBV9 and TRBJ1-6 provide the parts outside the CDR3, is DSGVTQTPKHLITATGQRVTLRCSPRSGDLSVYWYQQSLDQGLQFLIQYYNGEERAKGNILERFSAQQFPDLHSELNLSSLELGDSALYFCASSATRGAGAPLHFGNGTRLTVT.

J is TRBJ2-7 and V is TRBV7-9; 9 positions match TRBD1. This CDR3 has 14 residues. Losses at the gene ends were 5 bases for V and 3 bases for J; bases not matched to a gene: 5. CDR1 is SEHNR and CDR2 is FQNEAQ in the germline V gene (reference sequence). CDR3 residues: CASSLGQGGYEQYF. The CDR3 nucleotides are TGTGCCAGCAGCCTGGGACAGGGTGGCTACGAGCAGTACTTC.

The chain combines TRBV2 with TRBJ2-5; TRBD1 aligns across 8 bases. The V gene's germline CDR1 is SNHLY and CDR2 FYNNEI. V was clipped by 5 bases and J by 5 bases; unmatched bases: 7. CDR3 size: 14 residues. CDR3 protein: CASSRTGWRETQYF. For the CDR3, the DNA is TGTGCCAGCAGTCGGACAGGGTGGAGGGAGACCCAGTACTTC. The variable domain in full, completed from reference TRBV2 and TRBJ2-5, reads EPEVTQTPSHQVTQMGQEVILRCVPISNHLYFYWYRQILGQKVEFLVSFYNNEISEKSEIFDDQFSVERPDGSNFTLKIRSTKLEDSAMYFCASSRTGWRETQYFGPGTRLLVL.

In this sample, this clone turned up once. The chain employs TRBV11-1 and TRBJ2-3; tentative D call: TRBD1 (6 bases). CDR1 SGHAT and CDR2 FQDESV come from the germline V gene (reference sequence). The V end lost 5 bases, the J end lost 3 bases, and 15 bases lay between the germline ends. This CDR3 has 15 amino acids. DNA for the CDR3: TGTGCCAGCAGCGCTGGAGAGGGGGAAACAGATACGCAGTATTTT. Residues: CASSAGEGETDTQYF.

The genes are TRBV5-4 and TRBJ1-4; D is undetermined. Trimming removed 5 bases from V and 1 base from J, with 9 bases in between. Germline V gene lookup returns CDR1 SGHNT and CDR2 YYREEE (reference sequence). The CDR3 is made up of 14 amino acids. The CDR3 reads CASSPAVTNEKLFF. CDR3 coding DNA: TGTGCCAGCAGTCCAGCAGTAACTAATGAAAAACTGTTTTTT.

The V and J genes are TRBV6-5 and TRBJ1-2; D is perhaps TRBD1 (6 bases). Trimming pared 4 bases from V and 3 bases from J, leaving 15 bases between. The germline CDR1 and CDR2 sequences are MNHEY and SVGAGI. The CDR3 sequence is 15 residues long. The CDR3 nucleotides read TGTGCCAGCAGTTTCCGGGACAAAGGAGACTATGGCTACACCTTC. Translation gives CASSFRDKGDYGYTF.

This clone was seen only once. V usage is TRBV27 and J usage is TRBJ1-6, with D perhaps TRBD1 (5 bases). Trimming cost V 2 bases and J 10 bases, with 18 bases left between them. This CDR3 contains 16 residues. Per germline, CDR1 MNHEY and CDR2 SMNVEV (reference sequence). CDR3 loop: CASSLNGSGGRSPLHF. The CDR3 bases are TGTGCCAGCAGTTTAAATGGGTCGGGGGGACGCTCACCCCTCCACTTT.

This chain uses TRBV11-2 with TRBJ1-1; TRBD1 matches at 8 bases. CDR1 SGHAT and CDR2 FQNNGV come from the germline V gene. The CDR3 has 17 amino acids. The junction had 11 bases not matched to a gene; V was cut back by 5 bases and J by 0 bases. CDR3 region: CASSPGQGFWMNTEAFF. For the CDR3, the DNA is TGTGCCAGCAGCCCAGGACAGGGCTTTTGGATGAACACTGAAGCTTTCTTT.

The V gene is TRBV4-1, the J gene TRBJ2-5; 8 positions agree with TRBD2. The CDR3 loop spans 14 amino acids. The J segment lost 5 bases and the V segment lost 1 base, leaving 3 bases of the junction unmatched. Looked up from germline, CDR1 is MGHRA and CDR2 is YSYEKL. CDR3 region: CASSQAGGWETQYF. The CDR3 bases are TGCGCCAGCAGCCAAGCGGGGGGGTGGGAGACCCAGTACTTC.

This CDR3 reads CASSLAVPTDTQYF. The CDR3 nucleotides are TGTGCCAGCAGCTTAGCAGTTCCCACAGATACGCAGTATTTT. The chain combines TRBV7-9 with TRBJ2-3; D is ambiguous. V was trimmed by 0 bases and J by 2 bases, leaving 6 bases between them. This CDR3 has 14 amino acids. Germline V gives CDR1 SEHNR, CDR2 FQNEAQ (reference sequence).

The gene calls are TRBV7-9 and TRBJ1-6; D remains unclear. The V end was cut by 4 bases, the J end by 6 bases, with 10 bases between. Germline CDR1 reads SEHNR; CDR2 reads FQNEAQ (reference sequence). This CDR3 has 14 amino acids. CDR3 loop: CASSSQTVNSPLHF. Here the CDR3 DNA reads TGTGCCAGCAGCTCACAAACAGTTAATTCACCCCTCCACTTT.

V and J are TRBV7-9 and TRBJ2-1, with a tentative D call TRBD2 (5 bases). The CDR3 covers 15 residues. Trimming left V 7 bases short and J 2 bases short, with 15 bases between. Germline lookup yields CDR1 SEHNR and CDR2 FQNEAQ (reference sequence). DNA for the CDR3: TGTGCCAGCAAACCCTCGGGGAGCACCTACAATGAGCAGTTCTTC. Translation: CASKPSGSTYNEQFF. Full variable domain (remainder filled in from reference TRBV7-9 and TRBJ2-1): DTGVSQNPRHKITKRGQNVTFRCDPISEHNRLYWYRQTLGQGPEFLTYFQNEAQLEKSRLLSDRFSAERPKGSFSTLEIQRTEQGDSAMYLCASKPSGSTYNEQFFGPGTRLTVL.

The rearrangement links TRBV14 to TRBJ2-7; 12 bases agree with TRBD2. Germline assignment: CDR1 SGHDN and CDR2 FVKESK. V gave up 4 bases and J gave up 2 bases; unmatched junction bases: 3. There are 15 residues in the CDR3. The CDR3 DNA is TGTGCCAGCAGCCGCGGACTAGCGGGGACCTACGAGCAGTACTTC. It is translated as CASSRGLAGTYEQYF. The whole variable domain, remainder taken from reference TRBV14 and TRBJ2-7, is EAGVTQFPSHSVIEKGQTVTLRCDPISGHDNLYWYRRVMGKEIKFLLHFVKESKQDESGMPNNRFLAERTGGTYSTLKVQPAELEDSGVYFCASSRGLAGTYEQYFGPGTRLTVT.

The gene calls are TRBV5-1 and TRBJ2-1; D is undetermined. Germline values: CDR1 SGHRS, CDR2 YFSETQ. The CDR3 runs to 12 residues. V was cut by 1 base and J by 9 bases, with 8 bases left in between. The CDR3, as DNA: TGCGCCAGCAGCTTGCCCCAGGCTGAGCAGTTCTTC. Translating it yields CASSLPQAEQFF.

The V gene is TRBV18, the J gene TRBJ1-4; 10 bases are shared with TRBD1. This CDR3 has 17 amino acids. The germline gives CDR1 KGHSH, CDR2 LQKENI. V trimming: 4 bases; J trimming: 7 bases; junction bases outside the gene matches: 12. CDR3 amino acids: CASSQGTGASGGEKLFF. In DNA form, the CDR3 reads TGTGCCAGCTCACAGGGGACAGGGGCCTCGGGAGGTGAAAAACTGTTTTTT.

The chain couples TRBV4-3 to TRBJ1-5; no firm D call. V lost 3 bases to trimming and J lost 4 bases, with 10 bases between them. The germline gives CDR1 LGHNA, CDR2 YSLEER. The CDR3 spans 14 residues. CDR3 loop: CASSQGRMNQPQHF. The DNA of the CDR3 is TGCGCCAGCAGCCAGGGAAGGATGAATCAGCCCCAGCATTTT.

V and J are TRBV7-2 and TRBJ2-7, with TRBD1 matching 9 bases. The CDR3 totals 16 residues. The V gene end was trimmed by 2 bases and the J gene end by 6 bases; junction bases not matched to a gene: 11. The germline gives CDR1 SGHTA, CDR2 FQGNSA. CDR3 DNA: TGTGCCAGCAGCTTATCCCTTCTCCGGACAGGGGTCGAGCAGTACTTC. It translates to CASSLSLLRTGVEQYF.

This clone occurred once. V and J are TRBV5-1 and TRBJ1-4, with 7 bases aligning to TRBD1. CDR1 SGHRS and CDR2 YFSETQ come from the germline V gene. The CDR3 runs to 17 residues. With 4 bases clipped from V and 7 bases from J, the junction kept 16 bases outside the gene matches. The CDR3 coding sequence is TGCGCCAGCAGCCCGAATCGACAGGGTTGGGAACCTGAAAAACTGTTTTTT. It specifies CASSPNRQGWEPEKLFF.

The V call is TRBV5-1, the J call TRBJ2-7, with D unresolved. The CDR3 sequence is 15 residues long. V lost 0 bases and J 2 bases, leaving 12 bases between the germline ends. The germline V gene has CDR1 SGHRS and CDR2 YFSETQ. For the CDR3, the DNA is TGCGCCAGCAGCTTGGAGGCGAGTTACACCTACGAGCAGTACTTC. This gives the protein CASSLEASYTYEQYF. Full variable domain (rest looked up from reference TRBV5-1 and TRBJ2-7): KAGVTQTPRYLIKTRGQQVTLSCSPISGHRSVSWYQQTPGQGLQFLFEYFSETQRNKGNFPGRFSGRQFSNSRSEMNVSTLELGDSALYLCASSLEASYTYEQYFGPGTRLTVT.

The chain has TRBV18 and TRBJ1-1; the D is unclear. Germline CDR1 and CDR2: KGHSH and LQKENI. Trimming shortened V by 2 bases and J by 1 base, and 8 bases separated the two germline ends. The length of the CDR3 is 14 residues. CDR3 residues: CASSPFASNTEAFF. The CDR3 region has the DNA TGTGCCAGCTCACCATTCGCCTCGAACACTGAAGCTTTCTTT.

The chain has TRBV5-6 and TRBJ2-7; D gene uncertain. This CDR3 contains 15 residues. V lost 3 bases and J 0 bases, leaving 13 bases between the germline ends. The germline CDR1 and CDR2 sequences are SGHDT and YYEEEE. DNA of the CDR3: TGTGCCAGCAGCTCTACCAAGCGAAGCTCCTACGAGCAGTACTTC. Translating it yields CASSSTKRSSYEQYF.

The CDR3 DNA reads as TGTGCCAGCAGCTTGGCCCCGGCGGGGGGGCGAGAGACCCAGTACTTC. Protein sequence: CASSLAPAGGRETQYF. The V and J genes are TRBV5-6 and TRBJ2-5; the match to TRBD2 covers 9 bases. The germline V gene has CDR1 SGHDT and CDR2 YYEEEE. There are 16 residues in the CDR3. The ends lost 0 bases at V and 4 bases at J; junction bases unmatched: 7.

This clone came up a few times. V gene TRBV15 combines with J gene TRBJ2-3, with 9 bases aligning to TRBD2. J lost 3 bases, V lost 1 base, and 2 bases had no gene match. The CDR3 extends over 15 amino acids. Per the germline V gene, CDR1 is LNHNV and CDR2 is YYDKDF (reference sequence). The CDR3: CATSRGGGATDTQYF. Here the CDR3 DNA reads TGTGCCACCAGCAGAGGCGGGGGGGCAACAGATACGCAGTATTTT.

The chain has TRBV7-9 and TRBJ2-1; a possible D gene is TRBD1 (5 bases). The CDR3 is 15 amino acids. Germline V lookup: CDR1 SEHNR, CDR2 FQNEAQ (reference sequence). Between the trimmed V and J ends, which lost 4 bases and 4 bases, there was a span of 14 bases. Written as DNA, the CDR3 is TGTGCCAGCAGCTCCCTTGGGCAGGGATACAATGAGCAGTTCTTC. Protein sequence: CASSSLGQGYNEQFF.